What follows is one T cell receptor (beta chain) and its context. This entry is derived from a study of post-analysis software for immune sequencing data. Overall study: Recorded subtypes: relapsing-remitting, secondary progressive, progressive-relapsing; some patients unannotated.

The TCR beta cDNA libraries contained unique molecular identifiers. TCRdb reprocessed the PCR reads via MiXCR and lists one record per CDR3 protein. The sample has fewer than 850,000 distinct CDR3 sequences; 25% to 30% are singletons. The sequencing input was blood. The receptor was derived from a girl under 18 with multiple sclerosis.

CDR3 residues: CASSQIRDRGTDTQYF. The CDR3 DNA follows: TGTGCCAGCAGCCAAATCCGGGACAGGGGCACAGATACGCAGTATTTT. This chain joins TRBV4-2 and TRBJ2-3; 9 nucleotides agree with TRBD1. The CDR3 has 16 amino acids. Trimming took 2 bases from V and 1 from J; bases not matched to a gene: 4. Germline V gives CDR1 LGHNA, CDR2 YNFKEQ.